These 6 T cell receptor beta chains originate from one sample sequenced in a study of Ad26.COV2.S vaccination and SARS-CoV-2 variants (dated by TCRdb to the early 2020s). The treatment or condition label on this specimen signifies: roughly 19 received Ad26.COV2.S at low or high dose, single or two shots; about five received placebo; per-sample allocation not given. For vaccine and placebo recipients, the sequenced repertoires came from samples collected on day 63 after the first injection. Library preparation used the immunoSEQ multiplex PCR assay. TCRdb stores this immuneACCESS table with in-frame sequences only. Part of the clones is absent; in the studies checked, under half of the shortfall reflects unresolved V genes, and no reason is known for the rest. For this sample there are roughly 350,000 clones; 88% appear just once. About 6.4% of the sample rests with the top ten. The material sequenced was peripheral blood, taken in a trial of Ad26.COV2.S vaccine versus placebo. These TCRs come from a person aged 18-60 years who received the Ad26.COV2.S COVID-19 vaccine or a placebo.

This chain connects TRBV29-1 to TRBJ2-6; 10 bases match TRBD1. V was clipped by 6 bases and J by 3 bases; unmatched bases: 17. Germline V gives CDR1 SQVTM, CDR2 ANQGSEA. The CDR3 loop spans 19 amino acids. The chain's CDR3 is CSVLARRGQGVSGANVLTF. The CDR3 DNA is TGCAGCGTGCTCGCCCGGCGAGGACAGGGGGTGAGTGGGGCCAACGTCCTGACTTTC. Full variable domain (outside the CDR3, taken from reference TRBV29-1 and TRBJ2-6): SAVISQKPSRDICQRGTSLTIQCQVDSQVTMMFWYRQQPGQSLTLIATANQGSEATYESGFVIDKFPISRPNLTFSTLTVSNMSPEDSSIYLCSVLARRGQGVSGANVLTFGAGSRLTVL.

This rearrangement joins TRBV5-1 to TRBJ1-3; the D gene is possibly TRBD1 (5 bases). Trimming stripped 0 bases from V and 4 bases from J, with 11 bases between. Germline CDR1 reads SGHRS; CDR2 reads YFSETQ. This CDR3 spans 15 amino acids. CDR3 nucleotide sequence: TGCGCCAGCAGCTTGGAAAGACAGTCCGGAAACACCATATATTTT. Translated: CASSLERQSGNTIYF.

This clone was recorded many times. The J gene is TRBJ1-6, the V gene TRBV12-3 or TRBV12-4; D possibly corresponds to TRBD1 (5 bases). V was cut by 7 bases and J by 12 bases, with 13 bases left in between. CDR3 length: 12 residues. The CDR3 protein is CASTPGGGPLHF. DNA for the CDR3: TGTGCCAGCACTCCGGGGGGGGGACCCCTCCACTTT.

In DNA form, the CDR3 reads TGTGCCAGCAGATCCCTGAGAGCGACCTACGAGCAGTACTTC. It encodes CASRSLRATYEQYF. The rearrangement uses TRBV6-5 and TRBJ2-7; D remains unclear. V was trimmed by 6 bases and J by 2 bases, leaving 14 bases between them. The CDR3 sequence is 14 residues long. CDR1 MNHEY and CDR2 SVGAGI come from the germline V gene.

This chain joins TRBV7-2 and TRBJ2-5; D uncertain. V was trimmed by 0 bases and J by 2 bases, leaving 19 bases between them. The germline CDR1 and CDR2 sequences are SGHTA and FQGNSA. The CDR3 is 18 residues long. The CDR3 coding sequence is TGTGCCAGCAGCTTAGCGGTAACTGGGCCGGGTCTACAAGAGACCCAGTACTTC. Translated: CASSLAVTGPGLQETQYF.

This chain joins TRBV29-1 and TRBJ2-1; TRBD2 matches 10 bases. Germline V gene lookup returns CDR1 SQVTM and CDR2 ANQGSEA. The junction had 9 bases not matched to a gene; V was cut back by 7 bases and J by 6 bases. The CDR3 has 14 amino acids. The CDR3 DNA sequence: TGCAGCGGCCAACTAGCGGGACGGTTCAATGAGCAGTTCTTC. Translation: CSGQLAGRFNEQFF.